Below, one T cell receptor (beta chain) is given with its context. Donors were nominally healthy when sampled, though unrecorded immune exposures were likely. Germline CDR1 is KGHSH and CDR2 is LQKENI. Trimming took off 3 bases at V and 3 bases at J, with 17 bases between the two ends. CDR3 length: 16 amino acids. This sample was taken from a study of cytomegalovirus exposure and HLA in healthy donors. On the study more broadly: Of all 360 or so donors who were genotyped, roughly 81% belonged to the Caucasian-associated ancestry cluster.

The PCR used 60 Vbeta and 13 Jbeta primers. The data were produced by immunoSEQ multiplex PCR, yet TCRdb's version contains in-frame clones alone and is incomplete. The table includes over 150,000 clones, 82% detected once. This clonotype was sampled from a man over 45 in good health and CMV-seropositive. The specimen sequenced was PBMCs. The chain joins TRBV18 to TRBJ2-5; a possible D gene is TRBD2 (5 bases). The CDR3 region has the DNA TGTGCCAGCTCACCCCAACCACCGGGAACCAAAGAGACCCAGTACTTC. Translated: CASSPQPPGTKETQYF.